Listed below are T cell receptor beta chains from one sample, sequenced in a study of Graves' ophthalmopathy and Graves' hyperthyroidism. TCRdb redid the calling of the multiplex PCR reads with MiXCR, one entry per CDR3 protein. The data hold a few hundred thousand distinct CDR3 sequences, with around 16% observed a single time. The sequenced sample consisted of peripheral blood. Source of these receptors: a woman in her late teens or twenties with Graves' ophthalmopathy. The CDR3 runs from the conserved cysteine through the conserved F or W. A D gene is named only where the DNA matches it firmly. Size values are once, few and many counts, or a class for expanded clones, and some rows have none.

J gene	clone size	V gene	D gene	CDR3 length	CDR3 DNA	CDR3 protein
TRBJ1-6	many	TRBV5-1	TRBD1	16	TGCGCCAGCAGCTTGGCCGGACAGGGAGGCAATTCACCCCTCCACTTT	CASSLAGQGGNSPLHF
TRBJ2-1	many	TRBV29-1	.	15	TGCAGCGTTGACCGGAACAGGGCGGTACACAATGAGCAGTTCTTC	CSVDRNRAVHNEQFF
TRBJ1-5	.	TRBV18	TRBD1	17	TGTGCCAGCTCACCTACAGAAGGGACAGGGGGCCTCTGGCCCCAGCATTTT	CASSPTEGTGGLWPQHF
TRBJ1-6	many	TRBV6-1	TRBD1	17	TGTGCCAGCAGTGAATTGAAACGGGGACAGGGTCAGTCACCCCTCCACTTT	CASSELKRGQGQSPLHF
TRBJ2-4	.	TRBV12-3/TRBV12-4	.	14	TGTGCCAGCAGTTTCGCGGGATCCAAAAACATTCAGTACTTC	CASSFAGSKNIQYF
TRBJ2-7	few	TRBV6-1	.	15	TGTGCCAGCAGTACGTCCGGGACACCAACGGGGGAGCAGTACTTC	CASSTSGTPTGEQYF
TRBJ1-1	many	TRBV12-5	.	12	TGTGCTAGTGCCCACCCGGGACAAAAAGCTTTCTTT	CASAHPGQKAFF
TRBJ2-5	.	TRBV10-3	.	13	TGTGCCATCAGTGAGTGGGGACAAGAGACCCAGTACTTC	CAISEWGQETQYF
TRBJ1-3	many	TRBV6-2/TRBV6-3	.	17	TGTGCCAGCAGTTACTCGACGCGGGATCCCTCTGGAAACACCATATATTTT	CASSYSTRDPSGNTIYF
TRBJ1-6	few	TRBV7-8	TRBD1	15	TGTGCCAGCACTACCGGACAGGGACATAATTCACCCCTCCACTTT	CASTTGQGHNSPLHF
TRBJ2-7	many	TRBV28	.	14	TGTGCCAGCAGTTTGATTGGGACGGACTACGAGCAGTACTTC	CASSLIGTDYEQYF
TRBJ2-7	once	TRBV12-5	TRBD2	17	TGTGCTAGTGCCCATCGGACTAGCGGGAGAAATTTATACGAGCAGTACTTC	CASAHRTSGRNLYEQYF
TRBJ1-1	many	TRBV28	.	12	TGTGCCAGCTTGACCCCGAACACTGAAGCTTTCTTT	CASLTPNTEAFF
TRBJ2-7	.	TRBV20-1	TRBD1	13	TGCAGTGCCATCGACAGGGCCCCCTACGAGCAGTACTTC	CSAIDRAPYEQYF
TRBJ2-6	many	TRBV6-5	TRBD1	16	TGTGCCACCCGAAGGACAGGGGTATCTGGGGCCAACGTCCTGACTTTC	CATRRTGVSGANVLTF
TRBJ1-5	many	TRBV6-2/TRBV6-3	.	16	TGTGCCAGCAGTTACCGGAGCAGGGGAGGGAATCAGCCCCAGCATTTT	CASSYRSRGGNQPQHF
TRBJ1-2	few	TRBV28	.	13	TGTGCCAGCAGCCGGATTCCTAACTATGGCTACACCTTC	CASSRIPNYGYTF
TRBJ1-2	many	TRBV2	TRBD1	14	TGTGCCAGCAGTGCTCGGGACAGCAACTATGGCTACACCTTC	CASSARDSNYGYTF
TRBJ2-2	many	TRBV6-2/TRBV6-3	.	15	TGTGCCAGCAGTCTGGGGACATCAGGCACCGGGGAGCTGTTTTTT	CASSLGTSGTGELFF
TRBJ2-7	many	TRBV7-2	.	13	TGTGCCAGCAGCTTAATTCGGGGATACGAGCAGTACTTC	CASSLIRGYEQYF
TRBJ2-2	.	TRBV6-2/TRBV6-3	.	16	TGTGCCAGCAGTAACCACCGGGACGAGAACACCGGGGAGCTGTTTTTT	CASSNHRDENTGELFF
TRBJ2-7	few	TRBV6-5	.	12	TGTGCCAGCAGTTACCCCACGGGCGAGCAGTACTTC	CASSYPTGEQYF
TRBJ2-7	.	TRBV29-1	TRBD2	13	TGCAGCGTGGGACTAGCGGACCTTTACGAGCAGTACTTC	CSVGLADLYEQYF
TRBJ2-4	many	TRBV4-3	.	15	TGCGCCAGCAGCCAAGTTGGGATTGGCAAAAACATTCAGTACTTC	CASSQVGIGKNIQYF
TRBJ1-1	many	TRBV7-2	.	15	TGTGCCAGCAGCTTACACCCGTTATCGAACACTGAAGCTTTCTTT	CASSLHPLSNTEAFF
TRBJ2-1	many	TRBV20-1	TRBD1	14	TGCAGTGCTCTGGACAGGCACGGGGTCAATGAGCAGTTCTTC	CSALDRHGVNEQFF
TRBJ2-7	.	TRBV7-2	.	15	TGTGCCAGCAGCCCCGGCGGCGGCTCGTGGAACGAGCAGTACTTC	CASSPGGGSWNEQYF
TRBJ2-5	few	TRBV3-1	TRBD2	16	TGTGCCAGCAGCCAAGATCTTCTAGCGGGAATGGAGACCCAGTACTTC	CASSQDLLAGMETQYF
TRBJ1-1	many	TRBV18	TRBD1	13	TGTGCCAGCTCACCGACAGGGGCCACTGAAGCTTTCTTT	CASSPTGATEAFF
TRBJ1-1	.	TRBV6-5	.	15	TGTGCCAGCAGTTACTCGATGGGTGGGGGAACTGAAGCTTTCTTT	CASSYSMGGGTEAFF
TRBJ2-2	many	TRBV12-3/TRBV12-4	TRBD2	16	TGTGCCAGCAGTTTAATAAGCGGGAGAGGCACCGGGGAGCTGTTTTTT	CASSLISGRGTGELFF
TRBJ1-6	.	TRBV7-2	TRBD1	14	TGTGCCAGCAGCTTACGACAGGGGACCTCACCCCTCCACTTT	CASSLRQGTSPLHF
TRBJ1-2	many	TRBV11-2	.	17	TGTGCCAGCAGCTTAGAGCCCGGCCTTTACTGGGACTATGGCTACACCTTC	CASSLEPGLYWDYGYTF
TRBJ1-2	.	TRBV30	TRBD1	15	TGTGCCTCGAGTCCCGACCAGGGGGCGGCTAAAGGCTACACCTTC	CASSPDQGAAKGYTF
TRBJ1-1	many	TRBV28	TRBD1	16	TGTGCCAGCAGTTTTAAGCGGACAGGGGGGAACACTGAAGCTTTCTTT	CASSFKRTGGNTEAFF
TRBJ2-2	many	TRBV29-1	TRBD2	12	TGCAGCGTTGGAGCGGGAGCCGGGGAGCTGTTTTTT	CSVGAGAGELFF
TRBJ1-2	many	TRBV7-6	TRBD1	17	TGTGCCAGCAGCTCCCCCCTTACAGGGGGCACACGGAGTGGCTACACCTTC	CASSSPLTGGTRSGYTF
TRBJ1-5	once	TRBV24-1	.	13	TGTGCCACCAGTGGACATAGCAATCAGCCCCAGCATTTT	CATSGHSNQPQHF
TRBJ1-6	many	TRBV4-3	.	15	TGCGCCAGCAGCCAAGAATTCAGGGAAGAATCACCCCTCCACTTT	CASSQEFREESPLHF
TRBJ2-7	.	TRBV27	TRBD2	16	TGTGCCAGCAGTCAGGCGAGAGCGGGAGCCCTCGAAGAGCAGTACTTC	CASSQARAGALEEQYF
TRBJ1-1	many	TRBV29-1	.	13	TGCAGCGCCGTTGGGGAGTCGAACACTGAAGCTTTCTTT	CSAVGESNTEAFF
TRBJ2-5	many	TRBV11-2	.	15	TGTGCCAGCAGCTCGAATCCGGGACTGCCAGAGACCCAGTACTTC	CASSSNPGLPETQYF
TRBJ2-1	many	TRBV20-1	TRBD1	16	TGCAGTGCTAGAGGGGGGACAGCCGCTATCTACAATGAGCAGTTCTTC	CSARGGTAAIYNEQFF